What follows are 11 T cell receptor beta chains derived from one specimen sequenced in a study of cytomegalovirus exposure and HLA in healthy donors. Primers for the PCR totalled 60 Vbeta and 13 Jbeta. Produced via immunoSEQ multiplex PCR; TCRdb's table is partial and in-frame only. Among about 110,000 clones listed, 65% to 75% were seen once. Sequenced input: PBMCs. These receptors were taken from a female donor in good health and CMV-seronegative.

V is TRBV11-3 and J is TRBJ2-1; the match to TRBD2 covers 16 bases. V was pared by 5 bases and J by 10 bases, with 5 bases of the junction left unmatched. This CDR3 region has 15 residues. The germline gives CDR1 SGHNT, CDR2 YENEEA. DNA for the CDR3: TGTGCCAGCAGCCGAGGGACTAGCGGGAGGGCCGAGCAGTTCTTC. Translated, it gives CASSRGTSGRAEQFF.

The genes are TRBV18 and TRBJ2-7, with D hard to call. This CDR3 is 12 amino acids long. The V end was cut by 3 bases, the J end by 4 bases, with 7 bases between. Germline CDR1 reads KGHSH; CDR2 reads LQKENI. In nucleotides, the CDR3 is TGTGCCAGCTCACCGAGCAAGTACGAGCAGTACTTC. Translating gives CASSPSKYEQYF.

This clone has a single count. The chain joins TRBV9 to TRBJ1-1; D gene unclear. The CDR3 covers 15 residues. The germline CDR1 and CDR2 sequences are SGDLS and YYNGEE. V was pared by 0 bases and J by 0 bases, with 9 bases between. The CDR3 loop reads CASSVGAGMNTEAFF. CDR3 nucleotides: TGTGCCAGCAGCGTAGGGGCGGGAATGAACACTGAAGCTTTCTTT. Based on the CDR3 plus reference TRBV9 and TRBJ1-1, the full variable domain is DSGVTQTPKHLITATGQRVTLRCSPRSGDLSVYWYQQSLDQGLQFLIQYYNGEERAKGNILERFSAQQFPDLHSELNLSSLELGDSALYFCASSVGAGMNTEAFFGQGTRLTVV.

The chain couples TRBV29-1 to TRBJ2-3; D unclear. From germline, CDR1 is SQVTM and CDR2 ANQGSEA. CDR3 length: 13 residues. V lost 2 bases to trimming and J lost 4 bases, with 10 bases between them. CDR3 sequence (DNA): TGCAGCGTTGAACACGTGGGCGCAGATACGCAGTATTTT. Translating it yields CSVEHVGADTQYF.

V gene TRBV9 combines with J gene TRBJ1-1, with a possible D match to TRBD1 (5 bases). The germline gives CDR1 SGDLS, CDR2 YYNGEE. Trimming removed 4 bases at V and 5 bases at J, with 18 bases between. The CDR3 contains 15 residues. The CDR3 reads CASSPAPRQFTEAFF. CDR3 nucleotides: TGTGCCAGCAGCCCCGCCCCCAGACAGTTTACTGAAGCTTTCTTT.

The J gene is TRBJ2-1, the V gene TRBV6-5, with D maybe TRBD2 (5 bases). This CDR3 contains 15 residues. The V gene lost 4 bases and the J gene lost 8 bases, with 18 bases spanning the gap. Germline V gene sequence: CDR1 MNHEY, CDR2 SVGAGI. CDR3 protein: CASSSGVLPGDEQFF. In nucleotides, the CDR3 is TGTGCCAGCAGTTCCGGGGTCCTCCCCGGGGATGAGCAGTTCTTC.

In its sample, this clone was seen a few times. This chain uses TRBV29-1 with TRBJ2-7, with 7 bases aligning to TRBD1. The J segment lost 4 bases and the V segment lost 4 bases, leaving 4 bases of the junction unmatched. The CDR3 spans 12 residues. In germline, CDR1 is SQVTM, CDR2 ANQGSEA. DNA for the CDR3: TGCAGCGTTGGAGACAGGGTATACGAGCAGTACTTC. Translated: CSVGDRVYEQYF.

This clone was seen more than once but under ten times. The gene calls are TRBV5-5 and TRBJ2-3; 7 nucleotides align to TRBD1. With V trimmed by 4 bases and J by 1 base, 3 bases remained unmatched. This CDR3 has 14 residues. Germline CDR1 reads SGHKS; CDR2 reads YYEKEE (reference sequence). The CDR3 DNA reads TGTGCCAGCAGCCCGGGACAGCGCACAGATACGCAGTATTTT. Translation: CASSPGQRTDTQYF.

V usage is TRBV7-9 and J usage is TRBJ2-7; 8 bases are a match to TRBD2. After removal of 4 bases from V and 2 bases from J, the junction contained 7 bases not matched to a gene. Germline CDR1 is SEHNR and CDR2 is FQNEAQ (reference sequence). This CDR3 region has 15 residues. CDR3 nucleotides: TGTGCCAGCAGCTCCCCCGGGACTAGTGCCTACGAGCAGTACTTC. Protein: CASSSPGTSAYEQYF.

This clone showed up just a few times. The chain has TRBV5-5 and TRBJ1-1; no definite D call. The CDR3 runs 13 residues. The V end was cut by 4 bases, the J end by 1 base, with 8 bases between. CDR1 and CDR2 (germline): SGHKS, YYEKEE (reference sequence). The CDR3 DNA reads TGTGCCAGCAGCCCCAACTGGAACACTGAAGCTTTCTTT. Encoded protein: CASSPNWNTEAFF. Supplemented by reference TRBV5-5 and TRBJ1-1, the full variable domain reads DAGVTQSPTHLIKTRGQQVTLRCSPISGHKSVSWYQQVLGQGPQFIFQYYEKEERGRGNFPDRFSARQFPNYSSELNVNALLLGDSALYLCASSPNWNTEAFFGQGTRLTVV.

This sequence joins TRBV27 and TRBJ2-7; 13 bases align to TRBD2. The CDR3 consists of 15 residues. Trimming took 5 bases from V and 3 from J; bases not matched to a gene: 4. Germline-derived CDR1 and CDR2 are MNHEY and SMNVEV (reference sequence). CDR3 in DNA: TGTGCCAGCAGTCTTCGGACTAGCGGGAGCTACGAGCAGTACTTC. Its protein product is CASSLRTSGSYEQYF.